This is a list of T cell receptor beta chains from one sample in a study of Ad26.COV2.S vaccination and SARS-CoV-2 variants. Only in-frame clones appear in the TCRdb table, and some are missing; sequencing was by immunoSEQ multiplex PCR. The data show roughly 400,000 clones, roughly 87% seen once. The starting material was peripheral blood, obtained in a trial of Ad26.COV2.S vaccine versus placebo. Receptor source: a person between 18 and 60 years old who received the Ad26.COV2.S COVID-19 vaccine or a placebo. CDR3s include the opening cysteine and the closing phenylalanine or tryptophan. Fields, in order: V gene, J gene, clone size, D gene, CDR3 protein, CDR3 DNA. A D gene is named only where the DNA matches it firmly. Clone size is shown for a subset of rows, as once, few, many or a class of expanded clone.

TRBV28	TRBJ2-5	-	TRBD1	CASSPTTGVDQETQYF	TGTGCCAGCAGTCCAACGACAGGGGTGGACCAAGAGACCCAGTACTTC
TRBV18	TRBJ2-1	few	-	CASSIEVGNEQFF	TGTGCCAGCTCTATAGAGGTGGGCAATGAGCAGTTCTTC
TRBV11-1	TRBJ2-7	-	-	CASSLTWQGAHEQYF	TGTGCCAGCAGCTTAACTTGGCAGGGCGCCCACGAGCAGTACTTC
TRBV5-6	TRBJ2-3	-	-	CASSLAVFRRGDTQYF	TGTGCCAGCAGCTTGGCCGTTTTCCGGAGGGGAGATACGCAGTATTTT
TRBV5-1	TRBJ1-3	once	-	CASSSTGPGNTIYF	TGCGCCAGCAGCTCGACGGGACCTGGAAACACCATATATTTT
TRBV6-5	TRBJ1-6	-	-	CASTRQGSDNSPLHF	TGTGCCAGCACCAGGCAGGGGTCCGATAATTCACCCCTCCACTTT
TRBV7-8	TRBJ2-7	-	-	CASTVRGALIGEQYF	TGTGCCAGCACCGTGAGGGGGGCCTTAATTGGCGAGCAGTACTTC
TRBV6-5	TRBJ2-3	-	-	CASTRSGGGPDTQYF	TGTGCCAGCACGCGGAGTGGTGGAGGCCCAGATACGCAGTATTTT
TRBV9	TRBJ2-1	-	-	CASSGSLYNEQFF	TGTGCCAGCAGCGGCTCTTTGTACAATGAGCAGTTCTTC
TRBV13	TRBJ2-3	-	TRBD2	CASSLGPWAREVGTDTQYF	TGTGCCAGCAGCTTAGGCCCATGGGCGCGGGAGGTTGGCACAGATACGCAGTATTTT
TRBV7-2	TRBJ2-5	few	-	CASSSYGSRETQYF	TGTGCCAGCAGCTCCTACGGGAGTCGGGAGACCCAGTACTTC
TRBV7-3	TRBJ2-1	-	TRBD2	CASSSVSGRVSYNEQFF	TGTGCCAGCAGCTCAGTTAGCGGGAGGGTTTCCTACAATGAGCAGTTCTTC
TRBV5-4	TRBJ2-5	once	-	CASSLVGETQYF	TGTGCCAGCAGCTTGGTGGGAGAGACCCAGTACTTC
TRBV7-9	TRBJ2-2	-	-	CASSLRTVELFF	TGTGCCAGCAGCCTTCGGACGGTCGAGCTGTTTTTT
TRBV21-1	TRBJ2-7	-	-	CASSRGRTAGIYEQYF	TGTGCCAGCAGCAGGGGAAGGACAGCTGGAATTTACGAGCAGTACTTC
TRBV6-5	TRBJ1-5	-	TRBD1	CASSRDSRNQPQHF	TGTGCCAGCAGTCGGGACAGCCGGAATCAGCCCCAGCATTTT
TRBV28	TRBJ2-5	-	-	CASSPGQGRRETQYF	TGTGCCAGCAGTCCGGGGCAGGGGCGCCGAGAGACCCAGTACTTC
TRBV2	TRBJ2-5	-	-	CASSERLLKYF	TGTGCCAGCAGTGAGAGACTTTTAAAGTACTTC
TRBV19	TRBJ1-5	once	-	CASSIVARNNQPQHF	TGTGCCAGTAGTATAGTAGCACGGAACAATCAGCCCCAGCATTTT
TRBV11-2	TRBJ1-1	-	-	CASSSRAEAFF	TGTGCCAGCAGCTCCCGGGCCGAAGCTTTCTTT
TRBV6-6	TRBJ2-7	few	TRBD2	CASSPYPGLADSYEQYF	TGTGCCAGCAGTCCCTATCCGGGACTAGCGGATTCCTACGAGCAGTACTTC
TRBV18	TRBJ2-7	-	-	CASSPQRTVEQYF	TGTGCCAGCTCACCCCAGCGGACAGTCGAGCAGTACTTC
TRBV24-1	TRBJ2-1	few	TRBD1	CATSVDRDDNEQFF	TGTGCCACCAGTGTGGACAGGGATGACAATGAGCAGTTCTTC
TRBV5-6	TRBJ1-5	once	-	CASSRSGFRNQPQHF	TGTGCCAGCAGCCGCTCTGGGTTTCGCAATCAGCCCCAGCATTTT
TRBV9	TRBJ2-1	-	TRBD2	CASSSRGLDNNEQFF	TGTGCCAGCAGCTCAAGGGGACTAGATAACAATGAGCAGTTCTTC
TRBV6-5	TRBJ2-7	-	TRBD1	CASSRGQGSYEQYF	TGTGCCAGCAGCCGCGGACAGGGGTCCTACGAGCAGTACTTC
TRBV5-4	TRBJ2-7	-	TRBD1	CASSPPRQGSTYEQYF	TGTGCCAGCAGCCCCCCTAGACAGGGGAGCACCTACGAGCAGTACTTC
TRBV6-2/TRBV6-3	TRBJ2-7	few	-	CASSYSSSSYEQYF	TGTGCCAGCAGTTACTCGAGCAGCTCCTACGAGCAGTACTTC
TRBV4-2	TRBJ2-2	few	TRBD1	CASSQPGQGNTGELFF	TGTGCCAGCAGCCAACCGGGACAGGGGAACACCGGGGAGCTGTTTTTT
TRBV28	TRBJ2-3	-	-	CASSLGLSTDTQYF	TGTGCCAGCAGTTTGGGACTCAGCACAGATACGCAGTATTTT
TRBV6-5	TRBJ2-7	-	TRBD1	CASRGDRTYEQYF	TGTGCCAGCAGGGGGGACAGGACCTACGAGCAGTACTTC
TRBV5-4	TRBJ2-7	-	-	CASSTGRPKSYEQYF	TGTGCCAGCAGTACAGGCCGGCCCAAGTCCTACGAGCAGTACTTC
TRBV5-1	TRBJ2-5	-	TRBD1	CASSLGPGGFQETQYF	TGCGCCAGCAGCTTGGGGCCAGGGGGTTTTCAAGAGACCCAGTACTTC
TRBV27	TRBJ2-3	-	-	CASSSPRTVQDTQYF	TGTGCCAGCAGTTCGCCTCGGACCGTACAGGATACGCAGTATTTT
TRBV18	TRBJ2-5	-	-	CASSPKGLETQYF	TGTGCCAGCTCACCAAAGGGGTTGGAGACCCAGTACTTC
TRBV28	TRBJ1-2	-	-	CATEKTTGIGNYGYTF	TGTGCCACCGAAAAAACCACAGGGATTGGGAACTATGGCTACACCTTC
TRBV10-3	TRBJ2-7	-	-	CAISDHSYEQYF	TGTGCCATCAGTGATCATTCATACGAGCAGTACTTC
TRBV29-1	TRBJ2-5	-	-	CSVSTGAGGTQYF	TGCAGCGTTAGTACAGGGGCGGGGGGGACCCAGTACTTC
TRBV28	TRBJ1-2	once	-	CASSLQGLYYGYTF	TGTGCCAGCAGTTTACAGGGGTTGTACTATGGCTACACCTTC
TRBV6-2/TRBV6-3	TRBJ2-7	-	-	CASSYSIGAGNSYEQYF	TGTGCCAGCAGTTACTCGATAGGGGCGGGTAACTCCTACGAGCAGTACTTC
TRBV9	TRBJ1-3	-	TRBD1	CASSAGTGSSGNTIYF	TGTGCCAGCAGCGCGGGGACAGGGAGCTCTGGAAACACCATATATTTT
TRBV3-1/TRBV3-2	TRBJ2-5	-	-	CASSHRAQETQYF	TGTGCCAGCAGCCACAGGGCTCAAGAGACCCAGTACTTC
TRBV28	TRBJ1-1	few	-	CASSLQTNTEAFF	TGTGCCAGCAGTCTACAGACTAACACTGAAGCTTTCTTT
TRBV7-3	TRBJ1-1	few	-	CASSLRYGGEAFF	TGTGCCAGCAGCTTACGATACGGCGGTGAAGCTTTCTTT
TRBV3-1/TRBV3-2	TRBJ2-3	once	TRBD2	CASSQLAGLPTDTQYF	TGTGCCAGCAGCCAACTAGCGGGACTCCCTACAGATACGCAGTATTTT
TRBV6-5	TRBJ2-5	-	-	CASRTRTSKETQYF	TGTGCCAGCAGGACACGGACCAGCAAAGAGACCCAGTACTTC
TRBV10-3	TRBJ2-7	-	TRBD2	CAIGGTSPHEQYF	TGTGCCATCGGGGGGACTAGTCCCCACGAGCAGTACTTC
TRBV2	TRBJ2-5	-	TRBD1	CASSRDRVETQYF	TGTGCCAGCAGTAGAGACAGGGTAGAGACCCAGTACTTC
TRBV7-9	TRBJ1-4	-	-	CASSLGGWNNEKLFF	TGTGCCAGCAGCTTAGGAGGGTGGAATAATGAAAAACTGTTTTTT
TRBV27	TRBJ1-5	-	TRBD1	CASSPRTGISNQPQHF	TGTGCCAGCAGTCCCCGGACAGGGATAAGCAATCAGCCCCAGCATTTT
TRBV11-2	TRBJ2-4	-	TRBD2	CASSIGLDSKNIQYF	TGTGCCAGCAGCATCGGACTAGATTCCAAAAACATTCAGTACTTC
TRBV28	TRBJ1-1	-	-	CASTWTVKNTEAFF	TGTGCCAGCACCTGGACAGTCAAAAACACTGAAGCTTTCTTT
TRBV7-8	TRBJ2-1	-	TRBD2	CASSRGLALNEQFF	TGTGCCAGCAGCCGAGGACTAGCGCTCAATGAGCAGTTCTTC
TRBV19	TRBJ2-2	-	TRBD1	CASSIMGQGLTGELFF	TGTGCCAGTAGTATCATGGGACAGGGTCTAACCGGGGAGCTGTTTTTT
TRBV15	TRBJ2-1	once	TRBD2	CATSRARGRAGDEQFF	TGTGCCACCAGCAGAGCCCGCGGGAGGGCAGGAGATGAGCAGTTCTTC
TRBV6-5	TRBJ2-5	-	-	CASSSMGHLEETQYF	TGTGCCAGCAGCAGTATGGGACATTTAGAAGAGACCCAGTACTTC
TRBV24-1	TRBJ2-5	-	TRBD1	CATSDREVQETQYF	TGTGCCACCTCGGACAGGGAGGTCCAAGAGACCCAGTACTTC